This T cell receptor (beta chain) is from a study of Graves' ophthalmopathy and Graves' hyperthyroidism. RNA transcripts served as template for amplifying TCR beta CDR3 sequences. An opening RT-PCR round employed HTBI primers and preceded a second-round multiplex PCR. TCRdb redid the calling of the multiplex PCR reads with MiXCR, one entry per CDR3 protein. There are some 210,000 distinct CDR3 sequences in the sample; just under 30% occur only once, and approximately 8.6% lies in the top ten. Other autoimmune diseases, uncontrolled infections, pregnancy or lactation ruled patients out of participation. Trimming took 4 bases from V and 2 from J, leaving 11 bases between them. Germline-derived CDR1 and CDR2 are ENHRY and SYGVKD. The CDR3 has 14 residues. General observations from the study: Blood shared most expanded thyroid clonotypes above 0.001 frequency. Ophthalmopathy and stable hyperthyroidism were discriminated by a 13-signature model, with 85% to 90% sensitivity and 81.08% specificity.

This clonotype showed up many times. The antigen is undetermined. This clonotype originated in a man aged 45 to 65 with Graves' ophthalmopathy. This chain connects TRBV10-3 to TRBJ2-5; D is unresolved. The sample comprised peripheral blood. The CDR3 loop reads CAISGRSPQETQYF. As DNA, the CDR3 is TGTGCCATCAGTGGGCGTAGTCCTCAAGAGACCCAGTACTTC.